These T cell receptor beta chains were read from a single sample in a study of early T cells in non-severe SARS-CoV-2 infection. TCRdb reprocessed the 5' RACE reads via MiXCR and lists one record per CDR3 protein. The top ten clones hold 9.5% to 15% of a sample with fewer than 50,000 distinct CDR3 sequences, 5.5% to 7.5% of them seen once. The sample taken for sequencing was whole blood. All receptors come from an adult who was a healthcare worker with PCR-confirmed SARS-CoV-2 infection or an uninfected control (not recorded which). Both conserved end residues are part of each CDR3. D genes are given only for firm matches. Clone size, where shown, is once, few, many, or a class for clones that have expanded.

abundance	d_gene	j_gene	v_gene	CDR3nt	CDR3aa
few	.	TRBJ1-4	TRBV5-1	TGCGCCAGCAGCTCAGAAGGTTTCGGTACTGAAAAACTGTTTTTT	CASSSEGFGTEKLFF
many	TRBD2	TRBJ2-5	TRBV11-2	TGTGCCAGCAGCCGAGGGACTATCGTAGAGACCCAGTACTTC	CASSRGTIVETQYF
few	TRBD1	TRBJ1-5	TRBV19	TGTGCCAGTACACGACAGGGCGATAGCAATCAGCCCCAGCATTTT	CASTRQGDSNQPQHF
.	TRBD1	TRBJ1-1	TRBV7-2	TGTGCCAGCAGCCCTGTACAGGGGTCCTACACTGAAGCTTTCTTT	CASSPVQGSYTEAFF
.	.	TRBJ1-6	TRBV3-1	TGTGCCAGCAGCCAAGGTGGGACAAATTTTTCACCCCTCCACTTT	CASSQGGTNFSPLHF
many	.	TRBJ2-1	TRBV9	TGTGCCAGCAGCGCAGCAAATGAGCAGTTCTTC	CASSAANEQFF
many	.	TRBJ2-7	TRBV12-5	TGTGCTAGTGGTTTGGTATGGGGACAATCCTACGAGCAGTACTTC	CASGLVWGQSYEQYF
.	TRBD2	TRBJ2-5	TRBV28	TGTGCCAGCAGTTTATTAGCGGGGGACCAAGAGACCCAGTACTTC	CASSLLAGDQETQYF
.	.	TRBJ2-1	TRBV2	TGTGCCAGCAGTAGAGGGGGGTACAATGAGCAGTTCTTC	CASSRGGYNEQFF
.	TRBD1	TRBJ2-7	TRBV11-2	TGTGCCAGCAGCCCCGGGACAGCTTCCGAGCAGTACTTC	CASSPGTASEQYF
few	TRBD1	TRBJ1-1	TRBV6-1	TGTGCCAGCAGTGACAGGGGGCGGCCGAACACTGAAGCTTTCTTT	CASSDRGRPNTEAFF
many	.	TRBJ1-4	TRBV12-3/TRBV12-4	TGTGCCAGCAGTTTAGGTCTGGGGGCTGGTGAAAAACTGTTTTTT	CASSLGLGAGEKLFF
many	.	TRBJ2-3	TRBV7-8	TGTGCCAGCAATCTAGGGGGGACAGATACGCAGTATTTT	CASNLGGTDTQYF
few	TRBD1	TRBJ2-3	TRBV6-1	TGTGCCAACAACCCCGGGACAGGGGGCACAGATACGCAGTATTTT	CANNPGTGGTDTQYF
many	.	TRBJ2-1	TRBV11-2	TGTGCCAGCAGCTTAGGGGGCAGCAAATACAATGAGCAGTTCTTC	CASSLGGSKYNEQFF
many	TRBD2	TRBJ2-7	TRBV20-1	TGCAGCGCCCTAGCGGGGGGCTCCTACGAGCAGTACTTC	CSALAGGSYEQYF
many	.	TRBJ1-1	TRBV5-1	TGCGCCAGCAGCCTACTAGCCGTGGGGACCGCGACTGAAGCTTTCTTT	CASSLLAVGTATEAFF
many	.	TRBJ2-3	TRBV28	TGTGCCAGCAGTAAAGCAGCCAAAACTGGCACAGATACGCAGTATTTT	CASSKAAKTGTDTQYF
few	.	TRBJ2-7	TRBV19	TGTGCCAGTAGTATAGCGGCGGGGACCTACGAGCAGTACTTC	CASSIAAGTYEQYF
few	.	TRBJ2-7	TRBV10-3	TGTGCCATCAGTGAGCAGGGTTACGAGCAGTACTTC	CAISEQGYEQYF
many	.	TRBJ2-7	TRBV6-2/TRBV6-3	TGTGCCAGCAGTTACTTTAGGGAGCAGTACTTC	CASSYFREQYF
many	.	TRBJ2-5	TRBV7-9	TGTGCCAGCAGCATGGACCGAGAGACCCAGTACTTC	CASSMDRETQYF
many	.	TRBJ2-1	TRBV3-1	TGTGCCAGCAGTCTTTCTGAGAACTCCTACAATGAGCAGTTCTTC	CASSLSENSYNEQFF
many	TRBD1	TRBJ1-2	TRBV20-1	TGCAGTGCCAGTCCCGACAGGGGGAGAACCAACTATGGCTACACCTTC	CSASPDRGRTNYGYTF
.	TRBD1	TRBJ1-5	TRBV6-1	TGTGCCAGCATTCCAGGGGGACAGGGGAGTCAGCCCCAGCATTTT	CASIPGGQGSQPQHF
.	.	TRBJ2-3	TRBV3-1	TGTGCCAGCACCAAGTCCGGGACAAGCTCAGATACGCAGTATTTT	CASTKSGTSSDTQYF
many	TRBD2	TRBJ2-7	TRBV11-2	TGTGCCAGCAGCTTAGGAGCAGGGCGGGAGTCCTACGAGCAGTACTTC	CASSLGAGRESYEQYF
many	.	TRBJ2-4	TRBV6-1	TGTGCCAGCAGTGCCTACCTAGGACACCGGTCCGACATTCAGTACTTC	CASSAYLGHRSDIQYF
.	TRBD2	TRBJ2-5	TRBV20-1	TGCAGTGCCGAACCCAAACTTAGCGGGGGGGCCGTAGAGACCCAGTACTTC	CSAEPKLSGGAVETQYF
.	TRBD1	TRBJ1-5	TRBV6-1	TGTGCCAGCAGTGAGATAACAGGGGCAAAGAATCAGCCCCAGCATTTT	CASSEITGAKNQPQHF
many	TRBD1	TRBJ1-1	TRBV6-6	TGTGCCAGCAATCGACAGGGGTCTATGTCCAAGAACACTGAAGCTTTCTTT	CASNRQGSMSKNTEAFF
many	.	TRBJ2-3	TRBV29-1	TGCAGCGTTGCAACAGATACGCAGTATTTT	CSVATDTQYF
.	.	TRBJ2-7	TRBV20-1	TGCAGTGCTAGAGATCTAGTGCATGAGCAGTACTTC	CSARDLVHEQYF
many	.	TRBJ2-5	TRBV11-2	TGTGCCAGCAGCTTAGATCTTTTTGGGCGGACCGACCAAGAGACCCAGTACTTC	CASSLDLFGRTDQETQYF
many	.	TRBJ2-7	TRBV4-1	TGCGCCAGCAGCCAAGAGCAGGCAGGGGCCTACGAGCAGTACTTC	CASSQEQAGAYEQYF
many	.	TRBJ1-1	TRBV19	TGTGCCAGTAGCTGGGACGAGGGCACTGAAGCTTTCTTT	CASSWDEGTEAFF
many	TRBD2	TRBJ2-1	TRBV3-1	TGTGCCAGCAGCCAACTAGCGGGGGGACAGGAGCAGTTCTTC	CASSQLAGGQEQFF
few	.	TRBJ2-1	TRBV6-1	TGTGCCAGCAGCTCAGGGTCTGCGGGGAATGAGCAGTTCTTC	CASSSGSAGNEQFF